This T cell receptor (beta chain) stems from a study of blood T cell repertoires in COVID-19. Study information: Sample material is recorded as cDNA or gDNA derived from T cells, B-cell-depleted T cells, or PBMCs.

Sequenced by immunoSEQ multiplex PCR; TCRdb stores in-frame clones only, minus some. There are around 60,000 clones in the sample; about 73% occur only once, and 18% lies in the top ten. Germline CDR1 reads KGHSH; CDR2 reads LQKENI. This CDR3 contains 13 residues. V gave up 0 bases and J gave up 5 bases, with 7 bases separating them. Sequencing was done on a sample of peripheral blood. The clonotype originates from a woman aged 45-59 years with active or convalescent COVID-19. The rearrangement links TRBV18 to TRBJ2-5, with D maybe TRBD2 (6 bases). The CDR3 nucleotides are TGTGCCAGCTCACCACCTGGGAGGGAGACCCAGTACTTC. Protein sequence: CASSPPGRETQYF.